The rows below give T cell receptor beta chains drawn from one sample of a study of T cells expressing NK-cell markers. TCRdb re-called the 5' RACE reads and catalogs CDR3 proteins one per entry, DNA excluded. The listing records about 460,000 distinct CDR3 sequences. Sequencing input: blood T cells: a sorted CD56 or NKG2C T cell subset, CD4+ or CD8+ T cells, or bulk PBMC T cells (not recorded which). The receptor source for this set is a woman aged 50 to 60 in good health. Both conserved end residues are part of each CDR3.

>TRBJ1-5|TRBV20-1
CSASKPGDQPQHF
>TRBJ2-2|TRBV10-1
CASSSGHTGELFF
>TRBJ2-1|TRBV5-1
CASSPRPASGLGDEQFF
>TRBJ2-7|TRBV19
CASSMGSYEQYF
>TRBJ2-3|TRBV4-1
CASSQVLRPDTQYF
>TRBJ1-5|TRBV20-1
CSARLHEGNQPQHF
>TRBJ1-1|TRBV9
CASSRDQEAFF
>TRBJ2-2|TRBV18
CASSPSGRYRTGELFF
>TRBJ2-1|TRBV2
CASSERLVYNEQFF
>TRBJ2-7|TRBV7-9
CASSLEAGTQYF
>TRBJ2-2|TRBV20-1
CSAPLGPGDTGELFF
>TRBJ1-6|TRBV4-2
CASSQGDGKGSPLHF
>TRBJ2-3|TRBV20-1
CSERAGLGYTQYF
>TRBJ2-2|TRBV12-3/TRBV12-4
CASSLRLAGGGELFF